Following are 5 T cell receptor beta chains from one sample sequenced in a study of Ad26.COV2.S vaccination and SARS-CoV-2 variants. TCRdb keeps only in-frame clones here, not all; method: immunoSEQ multiplex PCR. Of about 440,000 clones listed, about nine tenths are singletons. As to treatment: over 15 received Ad26.COV2.S at low or high dose, single or two shots; 5 received placebo; per-sample allocation not given. It was on day 63 after the first vaccine or placebo injection that samples were taken. The material was peripheral blood, obtained in a trial of Ad26.COV2.S vaccine versus placebo. The receptor set was obtained from a person aged 18-60 years who received the Ad26.COV2.S COVID-19 vaccine or a placebo.

This clone was found a few times. J is TRBJ1-6 and V is TRBV11-2; D not resolved. The V gene lost 0 bases and the J gene lost 3 bases, with 9 bases spanning the gap. The length of the CDR3 is 16 residues. Looked up from germline, CDR1 is SGHAT and CDR2 is FQNNGV. CDR3 DNA: TGTGCCAGCAGCTTAGAGTCCAGGAACTATAATTCACCCCTCCACTTT. It encodes CASSLESRNYNSPLHF.

J is TRBJ2-1 and V is TRBV28; D unclear. Per germline, CDR1 MDHEN and CDR2 SYDVKM. The CDR3 loop spans 14 amino acids. Trimming removed 1 base at V and 2 bases at J, with 6 bases between. CDR3 amino acids: CASSLFRTYNEQFF. The DNA for the CDR3 is TGTGCCAGCAGTTTATTTAGGACCTACAATGAGCAGTTCTTC.

This chain links TRBV10-3 with TRBJ2-7, with no clear D. The CDR3 runs to 12 residues. CDR1 is ENHRY, CDR2 SYGVKD, per germline. V gave up 6 bases and J gave up 0 bases, with 6 bases separating them. DNA for the CDR3: TGTGCCATCAGGCAGGACTCCTACGAGCAGTACTTC. This codes for CAIRQDSYEQYF.

Of note for this clone: Other DNA sequences in this specimen translate into the identical CDR3. This chain uses TRBV27 with TRBJ1-6; TRBD1 agrees at 10 bases. The ends lost 3 bases at V and 5 bases at J; junction bases unmatched: 1. From germline, CDR1 is MNHEY and CDR2 SMNVEV (reference sequence). The CDR3 sequence is 15 residues long. This CDR3 is CASSFGTGDNSPLHF. The CDR3 region has the DNA TGTGCCAGCAGTTTTGGGACAGGGGATAATTCACCCCTCCACTTT.

The chain couples TRBV5-1 to TRBJ1-2; TRBD1 is a possible D gene (5 bases). The CDR3 runs to 15 residues. V lost 0 bases and J lost 2, with 11 bases in between. CDR1 SGHRS and CDR2 YFSETQ come from the germline V gene. Here the CDR3 reads CASSLGPGLNYGYTF. CDR3 sequence (DNA): TGCGCCAGCAGCTTGGGTCCAGGGTTGAACTATGGCTACACCTTC.